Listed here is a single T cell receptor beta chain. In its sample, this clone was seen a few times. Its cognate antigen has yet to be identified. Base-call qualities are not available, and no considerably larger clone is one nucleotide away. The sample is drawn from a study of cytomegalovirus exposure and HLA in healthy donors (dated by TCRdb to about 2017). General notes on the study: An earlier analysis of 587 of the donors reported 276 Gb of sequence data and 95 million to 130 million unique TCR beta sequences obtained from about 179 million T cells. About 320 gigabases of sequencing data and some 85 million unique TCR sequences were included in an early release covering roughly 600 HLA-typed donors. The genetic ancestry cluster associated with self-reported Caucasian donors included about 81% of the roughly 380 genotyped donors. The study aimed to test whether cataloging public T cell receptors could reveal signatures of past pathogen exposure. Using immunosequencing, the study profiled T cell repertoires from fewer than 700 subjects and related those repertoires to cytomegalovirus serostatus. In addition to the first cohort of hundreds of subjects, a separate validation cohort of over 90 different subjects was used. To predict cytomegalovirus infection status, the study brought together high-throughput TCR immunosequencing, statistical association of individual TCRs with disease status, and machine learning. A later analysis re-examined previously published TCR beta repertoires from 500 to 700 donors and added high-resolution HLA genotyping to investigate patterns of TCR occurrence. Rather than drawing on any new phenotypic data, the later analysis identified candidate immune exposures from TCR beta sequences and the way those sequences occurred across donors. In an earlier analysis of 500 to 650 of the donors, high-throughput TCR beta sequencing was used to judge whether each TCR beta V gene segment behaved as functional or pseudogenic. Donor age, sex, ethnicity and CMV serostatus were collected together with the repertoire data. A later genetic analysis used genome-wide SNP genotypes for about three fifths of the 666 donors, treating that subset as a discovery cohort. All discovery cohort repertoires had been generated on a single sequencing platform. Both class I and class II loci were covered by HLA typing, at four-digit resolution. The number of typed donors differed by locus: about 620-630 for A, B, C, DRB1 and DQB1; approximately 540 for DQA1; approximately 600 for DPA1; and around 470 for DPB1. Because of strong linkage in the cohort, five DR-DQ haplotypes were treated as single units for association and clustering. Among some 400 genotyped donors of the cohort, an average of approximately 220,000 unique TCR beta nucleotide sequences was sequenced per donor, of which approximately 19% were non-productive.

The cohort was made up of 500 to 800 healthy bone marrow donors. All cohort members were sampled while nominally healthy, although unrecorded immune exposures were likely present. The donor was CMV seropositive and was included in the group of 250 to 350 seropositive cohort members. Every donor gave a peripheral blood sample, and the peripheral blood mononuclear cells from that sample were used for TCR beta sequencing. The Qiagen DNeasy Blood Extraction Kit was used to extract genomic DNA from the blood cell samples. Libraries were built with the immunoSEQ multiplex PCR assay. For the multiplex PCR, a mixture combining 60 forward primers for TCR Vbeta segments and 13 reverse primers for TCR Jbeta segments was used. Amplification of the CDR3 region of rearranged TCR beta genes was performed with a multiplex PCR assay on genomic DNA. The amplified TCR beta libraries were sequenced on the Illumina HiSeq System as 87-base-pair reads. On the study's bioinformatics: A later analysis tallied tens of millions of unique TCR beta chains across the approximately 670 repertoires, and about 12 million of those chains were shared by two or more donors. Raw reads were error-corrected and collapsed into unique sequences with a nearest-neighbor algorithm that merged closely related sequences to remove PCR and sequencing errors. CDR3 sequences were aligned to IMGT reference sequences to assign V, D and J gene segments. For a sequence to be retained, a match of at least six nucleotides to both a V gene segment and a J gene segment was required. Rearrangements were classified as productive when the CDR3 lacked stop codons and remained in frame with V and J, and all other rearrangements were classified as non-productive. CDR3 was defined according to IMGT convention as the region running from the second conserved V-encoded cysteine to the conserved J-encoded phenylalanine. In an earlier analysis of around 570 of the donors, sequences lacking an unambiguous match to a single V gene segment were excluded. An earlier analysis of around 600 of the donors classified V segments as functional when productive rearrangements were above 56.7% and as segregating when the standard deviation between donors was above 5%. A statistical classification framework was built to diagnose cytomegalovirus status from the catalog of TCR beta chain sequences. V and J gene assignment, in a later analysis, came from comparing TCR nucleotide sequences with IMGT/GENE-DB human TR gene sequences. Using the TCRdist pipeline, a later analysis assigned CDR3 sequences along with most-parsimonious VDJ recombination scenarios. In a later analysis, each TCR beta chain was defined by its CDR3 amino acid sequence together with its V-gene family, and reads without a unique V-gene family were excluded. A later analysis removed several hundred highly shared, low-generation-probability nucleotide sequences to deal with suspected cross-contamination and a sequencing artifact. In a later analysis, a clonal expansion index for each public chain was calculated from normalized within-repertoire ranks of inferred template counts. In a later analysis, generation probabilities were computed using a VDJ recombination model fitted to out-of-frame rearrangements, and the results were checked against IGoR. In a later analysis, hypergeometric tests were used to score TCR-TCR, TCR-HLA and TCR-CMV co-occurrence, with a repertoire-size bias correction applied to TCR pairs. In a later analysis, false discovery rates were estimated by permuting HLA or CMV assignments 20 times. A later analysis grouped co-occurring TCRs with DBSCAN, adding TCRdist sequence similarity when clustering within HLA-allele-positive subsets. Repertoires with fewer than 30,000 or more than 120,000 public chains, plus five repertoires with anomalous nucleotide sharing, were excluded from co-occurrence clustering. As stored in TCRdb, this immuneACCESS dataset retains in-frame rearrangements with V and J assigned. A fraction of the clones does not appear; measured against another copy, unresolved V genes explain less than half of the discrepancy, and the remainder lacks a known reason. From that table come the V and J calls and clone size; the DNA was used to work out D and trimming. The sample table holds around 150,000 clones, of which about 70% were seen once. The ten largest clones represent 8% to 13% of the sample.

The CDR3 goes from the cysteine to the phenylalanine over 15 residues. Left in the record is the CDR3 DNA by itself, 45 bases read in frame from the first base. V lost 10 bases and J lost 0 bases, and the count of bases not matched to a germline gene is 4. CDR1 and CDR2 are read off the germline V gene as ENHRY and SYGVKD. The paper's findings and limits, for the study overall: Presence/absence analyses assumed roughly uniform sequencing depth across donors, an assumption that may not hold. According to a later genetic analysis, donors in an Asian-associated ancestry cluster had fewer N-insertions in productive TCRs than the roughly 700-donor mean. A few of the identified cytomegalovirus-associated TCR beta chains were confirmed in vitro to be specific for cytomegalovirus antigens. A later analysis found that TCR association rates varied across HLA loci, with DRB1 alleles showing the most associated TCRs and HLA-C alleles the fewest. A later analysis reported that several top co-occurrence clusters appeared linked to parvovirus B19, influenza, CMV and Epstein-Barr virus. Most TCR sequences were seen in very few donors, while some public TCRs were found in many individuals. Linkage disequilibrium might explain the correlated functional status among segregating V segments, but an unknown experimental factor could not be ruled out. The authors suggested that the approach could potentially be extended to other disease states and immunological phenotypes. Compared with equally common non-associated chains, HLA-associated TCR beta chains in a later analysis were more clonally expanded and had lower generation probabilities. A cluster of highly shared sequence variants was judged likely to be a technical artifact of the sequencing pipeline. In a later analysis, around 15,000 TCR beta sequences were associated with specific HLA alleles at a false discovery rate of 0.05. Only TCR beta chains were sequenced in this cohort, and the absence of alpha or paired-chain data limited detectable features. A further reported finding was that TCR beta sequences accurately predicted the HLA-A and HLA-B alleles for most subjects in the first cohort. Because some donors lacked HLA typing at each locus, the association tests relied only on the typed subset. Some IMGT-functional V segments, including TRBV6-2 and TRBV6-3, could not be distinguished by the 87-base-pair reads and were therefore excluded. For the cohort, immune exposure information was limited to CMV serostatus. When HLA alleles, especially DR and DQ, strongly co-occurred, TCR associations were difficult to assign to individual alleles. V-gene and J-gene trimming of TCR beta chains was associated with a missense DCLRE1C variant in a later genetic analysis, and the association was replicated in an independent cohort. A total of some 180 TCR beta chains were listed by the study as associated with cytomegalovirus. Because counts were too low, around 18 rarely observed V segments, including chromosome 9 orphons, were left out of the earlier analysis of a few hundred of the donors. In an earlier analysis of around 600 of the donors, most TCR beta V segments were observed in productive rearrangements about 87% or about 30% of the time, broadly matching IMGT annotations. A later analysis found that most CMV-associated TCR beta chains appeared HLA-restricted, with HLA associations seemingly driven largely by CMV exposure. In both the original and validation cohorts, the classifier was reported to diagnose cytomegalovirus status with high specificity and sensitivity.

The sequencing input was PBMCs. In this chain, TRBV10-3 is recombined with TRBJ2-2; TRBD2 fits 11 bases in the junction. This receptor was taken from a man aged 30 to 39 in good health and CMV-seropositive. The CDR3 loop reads CASGLAGTNTGELFF. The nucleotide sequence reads TGTGCCAGTGGACTAGCGGGTACGAACACCGGGGAGCTGTTTTTT.